The next 29 T cell receptor beta chains were all read from a single sample in a study of T-cell memory formation after mild COVID-19. Each CDR3 protein is one row after TCRdb ran MiXCR on the 5' RACE reads. Of approximately 560,000 distinct CDR3 sequences listed, roughly 17% are singletons. The sample was PBMCs or a T cell subset sorted from them (not recorded which). Receptor source: an adult woman who had mild COVID-19 (a few samples of this study predate the infection). Cell type and time point are not known.

The chain is built from TRBV7-9 and TRBJ2-7; D not resolved. The CDR3 has 16 residues. Germline V gene sequence: CDR1 SEHNR, CDR2 FQNEAQ (reference sequence). Trimming pared 1 base from V and 1 base from J, leaving 14 bases between. CDR3 sequence (DNA): TGTGCCAGCAGCTTAGTAGGGTCCCAGTTTTCCTACGAGCAGTACTTC. Amino acid sequence: CASSLVGSQFSYEQYF.

V usage is TRBV25-1 and J usage is TRBJ1-2, with a weak D call TRBD1 (6 bases). V was clipped by 10 bases and J by 4 bases, with 16 bases between them. The CDR3 loop spans 13 amino acids. The germline gives CDR1 MGHDK, CDR2 SYGVNS. The CDR3 loop is CATSRGSRYGYTF. The CDR3 DNA reads TGTGCCACCAGCAGGGGTTCACGCTATGGCTACACCTTC.

This clonotype was counted between two and nine times. CDR3 sequence (DNA): TGTGCCAGCAGTTTAGACCCCACAGCGAATCAGCCCCAGCATTTT. Translation gives CASSLDPTANQPQHF. The chain is built from TRBV12-3 or TRBV12-4 and TRBJ1-5; D remains ambiguous. This CDR3 spans 15 amino acids. V was shortened by 1 base and J by 4 bases, with 11 bases between the two germline ends.

The chain recombines TRBV7-9 with TRBJ1-1; D is perhaps TRBD1 (5 bases). The V end was cut by 10 bases, the J end by 2 bases, with 17 bases between. Germline CDR1 and CDR2: SEHNR and FQNEAQ (reference sequence). The CDR3 contains 14 residues. CDR3 residues: CATRGERGNTEAFF. In nucleotides, the CDR3 is TGTGCCACGCGGGGCGAAAGGGGAAACACTGAAGCTTTCTTT.

This clonotype was counted only a few times. V is TRBV6-2 or TRBV6-3 and J is TRBJ1-1; TRBD1 agrees at 7 bases. Germline CDR1 and CDR2: MNHEY and SVGEGT. CDR3 length: 16 residues. Trimming at V came to 1 base and at J to 3 bases, leaving 8 bases not matched to a gene. The CDR3 DNA follows: TGTGCCAGCAGTTACTTACCCGGACAGGTCGACACTGAAGCTTTCTTT. As protein: CASSYLPGQVDTEAFF.

The CDR3: CSARETQGLAGGGRTGELFF. In DNA, the CDR3 is TGCAGTGCTAGAGAAACTCAGGGACTAGCGGGAGGTGGTCGCACCGGGGAGCTGTTTTTT. The V call is TRBV20-1, the J call TRBJ2-2, with 15 bases matching TRBD2. This CDR3 has 20 amino acids. V was pared by 0 bases and J by 4 bases, with 12 bases of the junction left unmatched. Germline CDR1 DFQATT, CDR2 SNEGSKA (reference sequence).

The rearrangement links TRBV10-3 to TRBJ2-7; D may be TRBD2 (5 bases). This CDR3 region has 15 residues. Trimming cost V 2 bases and J 2 bases, with 13 bases left between them. Germline values: CDR1 ENHRY, CDR2 SYGVKD. In DNA form, the CDR3 reads TGTGCCATCAGTGAGAGTCCCCGGGGAACCTACGAGCAGTACTTC. Amino acids: CAISESPRGTYEQYF.

The V gene is TRBV9, the J gene TRBJ1-1, with D perhaps matching TRBD1 (6 bases). The germline V gene encodes CDR1 SGDLS and CDR2 YYNGEE. CDR3 length equals 16 residues. V dropped 4 bases and J dropped 0 bases, with 16 bases sitting between them. The CDR3, as DNA: TGTGCCAGCAGCACAGCAGGGGAAACCATGAACACTGAAGCTTTCTTT. It specifies CASSTAGETMNTEAFF.

This rearrangement joins TRBV9 to TRBJ2-1, with 7 positions matching TRBD2. The V gene end was trimmed by 1 base and the J gene end by 13 bases; junction bases not matched to a gene: 11. Germline-derived CDR1 and CDR2 are SGDLS and YYNGEE. The CDR3 covers 14 residues. The CDR3 is CASSVSSGQSNQFF. In nucleotides, the CDR3 is TGTGCCAGCAGCGTATCTAGCGGCCAATCCAACCAGTTCTTC. The whole variable domain, filled in from reference TRBV9 and TRBJ2-1, reads DSGVTQTPKHLITATGQRVTLRCSPRSGDLSVYWYQQSLDQGLQFLIQYYNGEERAKGNILERFSAQQFPDLHSELNLSSLELGDSALYFCASSVSSGQSNQFFGPGTRLTVL.

This clonotype has more than one count but fewer than ten. The genes are TRBV21-1 and TRBJ2-1; the DNA was not compared with TRBD1, the D call given in the table. TRBV21-1 is a pseudogene locus. The CDR3 runs to 14 residues. For the CDR3, the DNA is TGTGCCAGCAGGCAGGGGGCCTCCTACAATGAGCAGTTCTTC. Translation gives CASRQGASYNEQFF.

This clonotype was recorded a few times. V is TRBV28 and J is TRBJ1-2; the match to TRBD1 covers 8 bases. The CDR3 sequence is 13 residues long. Trimming took 11 bases from V and 2 from J; bases not matched to a gene: 7. CDR1 is MDHEN, CDR2 SYDVKM, per germline. The CDR3 is CAARDRPNYGYTF. As DNA, the CDR3 is TGTGCCGCCCGGGACAGGCCGAACTATGGCTACACCTTC.

This clonotype was recorded a few times. The rearrangement joins TRBV9 to TRBJ2-7; a possible D gene is TRBD1 (6 bases). The CDR3 is 13 residues long. Germline V gene lookup returns CDR1 SGDLS and CDR2 YYNGEE. V was cut by 3 bases and J by 4 bases, with 11 bases left in between. In DNA form, the CDR3 reads TGTGCCAGCAGCGCCGGGACACCTTACGAGCAGTACTTC. Amino acids: CASSAGTPYEQYF.

This chain joins TRBV15 and TRBJ2-5; 7 bases are shared with TRBD1. V shed 3 bases, J shed 3 bases, and the junction held 4 bases outside the gene matches. From germline, CDR1 is LNHNV and CDR2 YYDKDF (reference sequence). The CDR3 has 14 amino acids. The CDR3 loop reads CATSRNDREETQYF. The CDR3 DNA follows: TGTGCCACCAGCAGGAATGACAGGGAAGAGACCCAGTACTTC.

The J gene is TRBJ2-7, the V gene TRBV5-1; no clear D gene. Germline CDR1 is SGHRS and CDR2 is YFSETQ. The CDR3 runs to 13 residues. Trimming took off 0 bases at V and 3 bases at J, with 7 bases between the two ends. CDR3 bases: TGCGCCAGCAGCTTGGGCAGTAACTACGAGCAGTACTTC. Protein product: CASSLGSNYEQYF.

This clonotype was counted many times. The rearrangement joins TRBV7-6 to TRBJ2-3, with D possibly being TRBD1 (5 bases). The V end was cut by 1 base, the J end by 1 base, with 15 bases between. The V gene's germline CDR1 is SGHVS and CDR2 FNYEAQ. CDR3 length equals 17 residues. CDR3 DNA sequence: TGTGCCAGCAGCTTAGATGGTGGGGCTTTAGGCACAGATACGCAGTATTTT. This translates into CASSLDGGALGTDTQYF.

The sample holds a few counts of this clonotype. This chain joins TRBV5-1 and TRBJ2-2; no firm D call. CDR3 length equals 17 residues. CDR1 is SGHRS, CDR2 YFSETQ, per germline. V lost 1 base and J 6 bases, leaving 19 bases between the germline ends. The CDR3 spells CASSLIPQVGLPGELFF. The CDR3 DNA reads TGCGCCAGCAGCTTGATCCCGCAGGTCGGGTTACCCGGGGAGCTGTTTTTT.

This clonotype was counted between two and nine times. The chain carries TRBV24-1 and TRBJ1-1; the match to TRBD1 covers 7 bases. V lost 4 bases to trimming and J lost 5 bases; unmatched junction nucleotides: 6. The CDR3 loop spans 14 amino acids. The germline gives CDR1 KGHDR, CDR2 SFDVKD. The CDR3 is CATSDDRVGTEAFF. As DNA, the CDR3 is TGTGCCACCAGTGACGACAGGGTGGGAACTGAAGCTTTCTTT.

J is TRBJ1-5 and V is TRBV11-3; D is perhaps TRBD1 (6 bases). The V end was cut by 1 base, the J end by 3 bases, with 13 bases between. Germline assignment: CDR1 SGHNT and CDR2 YENEEA. The CDR3 is 16 residues long. CDR3 nucleotide sequence: TGTGCCAGCAGCTTAGGGACAGCAATGGACAATCAGCCCCAGCATTTT. Encoded protein: CASSLGTAMDNQPQHF. The variable domain in full, completed from reference TRBV11-3 and TRBJ1-5, reads EAGVVQSPRYKIIEKKQPVAFWCNPISGHNTLYWYLQNLGQGPELLIRYENEEAVDDSQLPKDRFSAERLKGVDSTLKIQPAELGDSAVYLCASSLGTAMDNQPQHFGDGTRLSIL.

This clonotype was counted only a few times. The genes are TRBV18 and TRBJ2-7, with D possibly matching TRBD1 (6 bases). Trimming pared 5 bases from V and 2 bases from J, leaving 13 bases between. Germline assignment: CDR1 KGHSH and CDR2 LQKENI. The CDR3 extends over 14 amino acids. The CDR3 DNA is TGTGCCAGCTCAGGGGGCGCCGGGGCCTACGAGCAGTACTTC. It specifies CASSGGAGAYEQYF.

The V and J genes are TRBV29-1 and TRBJ2-7; maybe TRBD2 (6 bases). The V gene lost 5 bases and the J gene lost 3 bases, with 23 bases spanning the gap. Per germline, CDR1 SQVTM and CDR2 ANQGSEA. The CDR3 consists of 16 residues. The CDR3 loop is CSVSIKDSTRGYEQYF. CDR3 in DNA: TGCAGCGTTTCAATTAAGGACTCTACGCGGGGCTACGAGCAGTACTTC.

This clonotype was recorded many times. The chain recombines TRBV7-3 with TRBJ2-5; D gene unclear. Trimming removed 4 bases from V and 2 bases from J, with 8 bases in between. The CDR3 runs 13 residues. The germline V gene encodes CDR1 SGHTA and CDR2 FQGTGA. The CDR3 DNA follows: TGTGCCAGCAGCTCCGCCGGGCAAGAGACCCAGTACTTC. Translated, it gives CASSSAGQETQYF.

The chain joins TRBV7-6 to TRBJ1-6, with D tentatively TRBD1 (5 bases). The CDR3 loop spans 15 amino acids. V was pared by 0 bases and J by 9 bases, with 12 bases between. The germline V gene has CDR1 SGHVS and CDR2 FNYEAQ. In DNA, the CDR3 is TGTGCCAGCAGCTTAGCACTGGACAAATTTTCACCCCTCCACTTT. This gives the protein CASSLALDKFSPLHF.

This clonotype was counted many times. This chain connects TRBV27 to TRBJ2-7; D is perhaps TRBD1 or TRBD2 (6 bases each). The V end was cut by 6 bases, the J end by 2 bases, with 17 bases between. The CDR3 sequence is 15 residues long. Germline values: CDR1 MNHEY, CDR2 SMNVEV (reference sequence). The chain's CDR3 is CASSSRVRGPYEQYF. The CDR3 DNA reads as TGTGCCAGCAGCTCCAGGGTCCGGGGGCCCTACGAGCAGTACTTC.

The chain links TRBV20-1 to TRBJ1-1; 7 bases align to TRBD1. CDR3 length equals 15 residues. V lost 0 bases to trimming and J lost 4 bases; unmatched junction nucleotides: 8. Per germline, CDR1 DFQATT and CDR2 SNEGSKA (reference sequence). CDR3 in DNA: TGCAGTGCTAGAGATCTGGGACAGATATCCACTGAAGCTTTCTTT. Its protein is CSARDLGQISTEAFF.

This clonotype has just a few counts. The chain joins TRBV7-2 to TRBJ2-2; D gene uncertain. This CDR3 region has 16 residues. Deletions cut 2 bases from V and 1 base from J, with 11 bases between. The germline CDR1 and CDR2 sequences are SGHTA and FQGNSA. The CDR3 sequence is CASSLTGRMNTGELFF. In DNA form, the CDR3 reads TGTGCCAGCAGCTTAACCGGGCGGATGAACACCGGGGAGCTGTTTTTT. Full variable domain (missing parts from reference TRBV7-2 and TRBJ2-2): GAGVSQSPSNKVTEKGKDVELRCDPISGHTALYWYRQSLGQGLEFLIYFQGNSAPDKSGLPSDRFSAERTGGSVSTLTIQRTQQEDSAVYLCASSLTGRMNTGELFFGEGSRLTVL.

This clonotype was counted only a few times. The CDR3 loop reads CASSARTSVDNEQFF. DNA for the CDR3: TGTGCCAGCAGCGCCCGGACTAGCGTTGACAATGAGCAGTTCTTC. This sequence joins TRBV5-4 and TRBJ2-1, with TRBD2 matching over 9 bases. CDR1 is SGHNT, CDR2 YYREEE, per germline (reference sequence). J gave up 5 bases and V 4 bases, and 7 bases lay outside the gene matches. The CDR3 extends over 15 amino acids.

This clonotype was seen a few times. This chain joins TRBV4-2 and TRBJ2-6; TRBD1 is a possible D gene (5 bases). Germline V gene lookup returns CDR1 LGHNA and CDR2 YNFKEQ. With 1 base removed from V and 1 base from J, the gap between germline ends came to 17 bases. This CDR3 spans 19 amino acids. CDR3 sequence reads: CASSQAGRAIYSGANVLTF. Here the CDR3 DNA reads TGTGCCAGCAGCCAAGCAGGCAGGGCGATTTATTCTGGGGCCAACGTCCTGACTTTC.

The rearrangement joins TRBV12-3 or TRBV12-4 to TRBJ2-1, with D perhaps matching TRBD2 (6 bases). The CDR3 covers 15 residues. Trimming pared 8 bases from V and 3 bases from J, leaving 17 bases between. The CDR3: CASGPQAGYYNEQFF. In nucleotides, the CDR3 is TGTGCCAGCGGACCTCAGGCGGGGTACTACAATGAGCAGTTCTTC.

This rearrangement joins TRBV10-3 to TRBJ2-1, with D unresolved. Germline V CDR1 and CDR2: ENHRY, SYGVKD. The length of the CDR3 is 12 residues. Trimming took off 1 base at V and 10 bases at J, with 8 bases between the two ends. The CDR3 DNA reads as TGTGCCATCAGTGAGTTCGGGCGGGAGCAGTTCTTC. This gives the protein CAISEFGREQFF.